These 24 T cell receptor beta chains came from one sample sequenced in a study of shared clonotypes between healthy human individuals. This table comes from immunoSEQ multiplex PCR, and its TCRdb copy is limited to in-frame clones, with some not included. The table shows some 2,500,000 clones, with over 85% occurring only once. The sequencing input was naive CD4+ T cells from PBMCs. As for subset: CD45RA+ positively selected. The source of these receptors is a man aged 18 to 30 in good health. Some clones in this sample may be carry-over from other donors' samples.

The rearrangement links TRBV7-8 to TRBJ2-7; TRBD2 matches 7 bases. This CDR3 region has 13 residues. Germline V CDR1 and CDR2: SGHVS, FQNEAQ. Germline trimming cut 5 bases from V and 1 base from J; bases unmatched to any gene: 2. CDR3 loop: CASSGGGSYEQYF. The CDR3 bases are TGTGCCAGCAGCGGGGGGGGGTCCTACGAGCAGTACTTC.

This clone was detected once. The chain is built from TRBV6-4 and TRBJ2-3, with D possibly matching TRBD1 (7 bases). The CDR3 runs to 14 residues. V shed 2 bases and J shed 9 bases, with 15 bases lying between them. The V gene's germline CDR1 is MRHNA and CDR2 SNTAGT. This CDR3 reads CASSDGQGGKTQYF. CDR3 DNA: TGTGCCAGCAGTGACGGGCAGGGGGGTAAGACGCAGTATTTT.

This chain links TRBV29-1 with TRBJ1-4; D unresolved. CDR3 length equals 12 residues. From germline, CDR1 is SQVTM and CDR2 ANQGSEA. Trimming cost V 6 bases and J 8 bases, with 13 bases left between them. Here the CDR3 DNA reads TGCAGCGTGGGGAACACGAGGGAAAAACTGTTTTTT. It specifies CSVGNTREKLFF.

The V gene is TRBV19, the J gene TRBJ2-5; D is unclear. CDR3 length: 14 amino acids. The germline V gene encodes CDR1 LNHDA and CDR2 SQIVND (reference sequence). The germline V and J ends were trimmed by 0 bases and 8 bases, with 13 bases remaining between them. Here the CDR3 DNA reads TGTGCCAGTAGTATAGATTCGGCAGCCAAAACCCAGTACTTC. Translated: CASSIDSAAKTQYF.

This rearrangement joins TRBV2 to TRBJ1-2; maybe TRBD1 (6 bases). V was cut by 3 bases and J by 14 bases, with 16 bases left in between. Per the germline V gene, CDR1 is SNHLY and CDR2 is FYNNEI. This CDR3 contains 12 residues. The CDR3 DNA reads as TGTGCCAGCAGTGACCAGGCCAGGGGTAAAACCTTC. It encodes CASSDQARGKTF.

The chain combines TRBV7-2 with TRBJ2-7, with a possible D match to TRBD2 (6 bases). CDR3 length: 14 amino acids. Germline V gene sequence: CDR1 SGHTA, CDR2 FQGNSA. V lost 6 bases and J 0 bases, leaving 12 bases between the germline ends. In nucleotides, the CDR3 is TGTGCCAGCAGTCCCCGACTAGACTCCTACGAGCAGTACTTC. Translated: CASSPRLDSYEQYF.

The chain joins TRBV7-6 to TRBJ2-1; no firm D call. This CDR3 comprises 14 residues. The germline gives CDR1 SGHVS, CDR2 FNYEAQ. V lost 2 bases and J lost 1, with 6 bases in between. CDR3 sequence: CASSLSRSYNEQFF. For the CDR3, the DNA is TGTGCCAGCAGCTTAAGTAGATCCTACAATGAGCAGTTCTTC.

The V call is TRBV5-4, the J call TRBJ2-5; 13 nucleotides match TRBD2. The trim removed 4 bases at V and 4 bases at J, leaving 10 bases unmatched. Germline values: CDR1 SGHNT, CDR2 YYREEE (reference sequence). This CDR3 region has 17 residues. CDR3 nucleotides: TGTGCCAGCAGCCCCGGGACTAGCGGGGTAGGGGGAGAGACCCAGTACTTC. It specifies CASSPGTSGVGGETQYF.

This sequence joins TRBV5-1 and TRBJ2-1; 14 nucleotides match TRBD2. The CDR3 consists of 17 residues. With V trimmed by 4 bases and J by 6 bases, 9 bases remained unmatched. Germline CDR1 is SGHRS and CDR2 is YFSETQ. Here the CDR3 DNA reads TGCGCCAGCAGCCCGGCCGGGACTAGCGGGAGCGGCAATGAGCAGTTCTTC. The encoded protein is CASSPAGTSGSGNEQFF.

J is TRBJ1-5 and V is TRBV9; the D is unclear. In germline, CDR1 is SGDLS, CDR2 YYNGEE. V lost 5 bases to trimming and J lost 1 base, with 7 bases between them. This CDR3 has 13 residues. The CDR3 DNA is TGTGCCAGCAGTCCCGGGAGCAATCAGCCCCAGCATTTT. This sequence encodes CASSPGSNQPQHF.

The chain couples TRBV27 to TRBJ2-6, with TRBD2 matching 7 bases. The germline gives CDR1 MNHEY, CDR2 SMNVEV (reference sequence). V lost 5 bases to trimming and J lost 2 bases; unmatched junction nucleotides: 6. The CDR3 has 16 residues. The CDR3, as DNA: TGTGCCAGCAGTCCTTGGGGGGGAGCTGGGGCCAACGTCCTGACTTTC. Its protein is CASSPWGGAGANVLTF.

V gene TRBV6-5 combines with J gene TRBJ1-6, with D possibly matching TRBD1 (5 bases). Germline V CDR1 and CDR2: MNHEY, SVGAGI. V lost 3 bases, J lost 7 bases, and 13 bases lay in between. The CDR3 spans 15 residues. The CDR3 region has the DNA TGTGCCAGCAGTTATGAGGGGCAAGGGAATTCACCCCTCCACTTT. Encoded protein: CASSYEGQGNSPLHF.

The CDR3 coding sequence is TGCAGCACAGAGAGGGATCGCTCCTACAATGAGCAGTTCTTC. It is translated as CSTERDRSYNEQFF. The chain links TRBV29-1 to TRBJ2-1; TRBD2 might be the D (5 bases). Looked up from germline, CDR1 is SQVTM and CDR2 is ANQGSEA. This CDR3 spans 14 amino acids. The V end was cut by 8 bases, the J end by 0 bases, with 14 bases between.

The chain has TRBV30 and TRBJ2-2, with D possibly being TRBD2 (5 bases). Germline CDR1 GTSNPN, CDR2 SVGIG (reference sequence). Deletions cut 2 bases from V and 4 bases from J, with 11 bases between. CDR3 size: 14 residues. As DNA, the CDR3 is TGTGCCTGGAGTCCGGGAAGGTTCACCGGGGAGCTGTTTTTT. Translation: CAWSPGRFTGELFF.

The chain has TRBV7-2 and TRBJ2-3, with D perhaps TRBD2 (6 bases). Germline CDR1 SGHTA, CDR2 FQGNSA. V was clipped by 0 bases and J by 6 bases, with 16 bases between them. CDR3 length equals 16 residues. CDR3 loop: CASSLAGEGRWDTQYF. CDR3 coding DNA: TGTGCCAGCAGCTTAGCGGGAGAAGGGAGGTGGGATACGCAGTATTTT.

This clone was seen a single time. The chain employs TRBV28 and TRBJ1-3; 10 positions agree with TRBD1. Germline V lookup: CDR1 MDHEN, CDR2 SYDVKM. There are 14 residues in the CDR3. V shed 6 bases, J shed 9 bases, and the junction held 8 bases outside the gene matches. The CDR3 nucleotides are TGTGCCAGCAGAGTAGGGACAGGGGTAGGCACCATATATTTT. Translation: CASRVGTGVGTIYF.

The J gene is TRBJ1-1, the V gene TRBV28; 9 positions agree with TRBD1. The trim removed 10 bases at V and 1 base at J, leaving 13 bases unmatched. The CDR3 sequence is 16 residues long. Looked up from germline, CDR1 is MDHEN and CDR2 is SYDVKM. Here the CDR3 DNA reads TGTGCCACTTTTAGCCGGGACAGGGCTGAGAACACTGAAGCTTTCTTT. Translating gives CATFSRDRAENTEAFF.

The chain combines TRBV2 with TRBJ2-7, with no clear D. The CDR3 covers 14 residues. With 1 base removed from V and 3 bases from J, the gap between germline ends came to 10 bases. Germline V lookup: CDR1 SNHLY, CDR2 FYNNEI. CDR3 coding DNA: TGTGCCAGCAGTGAAGAATCTTCGATCTACGAGCAGTACTTC. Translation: CASSEESSIYEQYF.

CDR3 in DNA: TGTGCCAGCAGCTTAACAGGGGGAATCCAAGAGACCCAGTACTTC. It is translated as CASSLTGGIQETQYF. V and J are TRBV7-9 and TRBJ2-5; 8 bases align to TRBD1. From germline, CDR1 is SEHNR and CDR2 FQNEAQ (reference sequence). Losses at the gene ends were 2 bases for V and 1 base for J; bases not matched to a gene: 3. CDR3 size: 15 residues.

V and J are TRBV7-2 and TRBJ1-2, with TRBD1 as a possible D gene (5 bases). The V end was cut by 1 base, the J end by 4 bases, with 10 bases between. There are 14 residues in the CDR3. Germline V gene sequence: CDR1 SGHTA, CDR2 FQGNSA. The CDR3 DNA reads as TGTGCCAGCAGCTTAGGGGGCCAAACCTATGGCTACACCTTC. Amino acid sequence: CASSLGGQTYGYTF.

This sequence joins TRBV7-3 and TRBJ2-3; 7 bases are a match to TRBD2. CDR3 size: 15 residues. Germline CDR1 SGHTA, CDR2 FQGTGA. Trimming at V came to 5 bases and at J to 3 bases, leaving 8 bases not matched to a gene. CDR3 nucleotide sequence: TGTGCCAGCAGCAGATCGAGCGGGGCGACAGATACGCAGTATTTT. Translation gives CASSRSSGATDTQYF.

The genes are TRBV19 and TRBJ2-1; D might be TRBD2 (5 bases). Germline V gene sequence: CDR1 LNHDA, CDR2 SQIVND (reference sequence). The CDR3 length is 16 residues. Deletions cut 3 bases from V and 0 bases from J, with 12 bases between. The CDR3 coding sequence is TGTGCCAGTAGTATGAGAGGGCTTACCTCCTACAATGAGCAGTTCTTC. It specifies CASSMRGLTSYNEQFF.

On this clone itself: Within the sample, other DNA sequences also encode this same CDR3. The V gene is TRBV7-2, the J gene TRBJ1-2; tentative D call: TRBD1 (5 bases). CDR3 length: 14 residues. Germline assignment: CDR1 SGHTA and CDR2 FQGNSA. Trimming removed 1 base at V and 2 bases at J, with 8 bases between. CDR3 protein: CASSLGAGNYGYTF. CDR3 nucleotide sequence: TGTGCCAGCAGCTTAGGTGCAGGGAACTATGGCTACACCTTC.

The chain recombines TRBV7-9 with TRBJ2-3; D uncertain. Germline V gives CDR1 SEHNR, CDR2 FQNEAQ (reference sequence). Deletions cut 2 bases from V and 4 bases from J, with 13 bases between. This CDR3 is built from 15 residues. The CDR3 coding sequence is TGTGCCAGCAGCTTATCCTTAGGGTGGGCAGATACGCAGTATTTT. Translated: CASSLSLGWADTQYF.